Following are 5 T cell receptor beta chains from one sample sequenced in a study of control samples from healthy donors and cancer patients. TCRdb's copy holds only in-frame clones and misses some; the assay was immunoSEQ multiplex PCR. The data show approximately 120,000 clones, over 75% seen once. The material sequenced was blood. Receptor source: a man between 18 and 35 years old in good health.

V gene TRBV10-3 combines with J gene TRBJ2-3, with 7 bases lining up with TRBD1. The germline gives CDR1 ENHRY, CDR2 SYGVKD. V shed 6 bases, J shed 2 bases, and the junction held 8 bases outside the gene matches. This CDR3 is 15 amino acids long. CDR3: CAIRANRGNTDTQYF. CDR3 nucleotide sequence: TGTGCCATCAGAGCAAACAGGGGTAACACAGATACGCAGTATTTT.

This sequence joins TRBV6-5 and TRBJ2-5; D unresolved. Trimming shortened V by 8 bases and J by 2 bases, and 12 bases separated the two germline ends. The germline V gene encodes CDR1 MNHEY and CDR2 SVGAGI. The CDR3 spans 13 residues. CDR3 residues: CASGLDPQETQYF. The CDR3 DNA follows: TGTGCCAGCGGTCTCGACCCACAAGAGACCCAGTACTTC.

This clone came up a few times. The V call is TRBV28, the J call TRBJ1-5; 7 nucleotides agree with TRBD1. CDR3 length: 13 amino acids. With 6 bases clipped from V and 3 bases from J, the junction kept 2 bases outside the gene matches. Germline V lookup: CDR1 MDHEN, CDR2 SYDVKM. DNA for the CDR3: TGTGCCAGCAGGACAGGGAACAATCAGCCCCAGCATTTT. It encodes CASRTGNNQPQHF.

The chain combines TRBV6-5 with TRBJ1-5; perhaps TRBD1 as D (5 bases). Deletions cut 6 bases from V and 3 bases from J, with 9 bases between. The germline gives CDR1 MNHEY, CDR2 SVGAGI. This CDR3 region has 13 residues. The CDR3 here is CASRDGHNQPQHF. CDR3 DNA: TGTGCCAGCAGGGACGGACACAATCAGCCCCAGCATTTT.

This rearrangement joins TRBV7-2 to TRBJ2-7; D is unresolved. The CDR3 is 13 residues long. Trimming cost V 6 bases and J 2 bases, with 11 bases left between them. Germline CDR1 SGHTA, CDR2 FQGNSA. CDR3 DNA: TGTGCCAGCAGTCGACCCGGACCCTACGAGCAGTACTTC. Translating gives CASSRPGPYEQYF.